These 20 T cell receptor beta chains share one sample of origin, sequenced in a study of T cells after posttransplantation cyclophosphamide. The assay was immunoSEQ multiplex PCR, and TCRdb's table has in-frame clones only and misses some. The profile covers over 35,000 clones, none occurring a single time. Sequenced: PBMCs. The receptors here all came from a middle-aged man in good health, CMV-negative, and a related stem cell transplant donor.

This clone showed up many times. The chain employs TRBV7-6 and TRBJ1-4; TRBD1 matches at 7 bases. J lost 0 bases, V lost 1 base, and 8 bases had no gene match. The CDR3 extends over 18 amino acids. Germline CDR1 and CDR2: SGHVS and FNYEAQ. The CDR3 loop is CASSLVAGQDATNEKLFF. The CDR3 DNA reads TGTGCCAGCAGCTTAGTTGCCGGACAGGATGCAACTAATGAAAAACTGTTTTTT. The variable domain in full, completed from reference TRBV7-6 and TRBJ1-4, reads GAGVSQSPRYKVTKRGQDVALRCDPISGHVSLYWYRQALGQGPEFLTYFNYEAQQDKSGLPNDRFSAERPEGSISTLTIQRTEQRDSAMYRCASSLVAGQDATNEKLFFGSGTQLSVL.

This clone was found a few times. This chain links TRBV29-1 with TRBJ2-5; D call uncertain. The V end lost 7 bases, the J end lost 0 bases, and 6 bases lay between the germline ends. This CDR3 has 11 amino acids. CDR1 is SQVTM, CDR2 ANQGSEA, per germline. CDR3: CSARYQETQYF. CDR3 nucleotide sequence: TGCAGCGCCAGGTACCAAGAGACCCAGTACTTC.

This clone appeared many times. The chain employs TRBV6-5 and TRBJ2-7; 9 positions match TRBD1. V trimming: 2 bases; J trimming: 0 bases; junction bases outside the gene matches: 5. Germline CDR1 MNHEY, CDR2 SVGAGI. The length of the CDR3 is 16 residues. The CDR3 here is CASSYARTGDSYEQYF. The CDR3 DNA sequence: TGTGCCAGCAGTTACGCCCGGACAGGGGACTCCTACGAGCAGTACTTC.

This clone occurred many times. The rearrangement uses TRBV30 and TRBJ2-3, with a possible D match to TRBD2 (5 bases). The V gene lost 0 bases and the J gene lost 4 bases, with 14 bases spanning the gap. CDR1 and CDR2 (germline): GTSNPN, SVGIG (reference sequence). The CDR3 contains 15 residues. CDR3 sequence reads: CAWSVVLLVADTQYF. The CDR3, as DNA: TGTGCCTGGAGTGTAGTTTTACTAGTGGCAGATACGCAGTATTTT. The full variable domain, completed using reference TRBV30 and TRBJ2-3, is SQTIHQWPATLVQPVGSPLSLECTVEGTSNPNLYWYRQAAGRGLQLLFYSVGIGQISSEVPQNLSASRPQDRQFILSSKKLLLSDSGFYLCAWSVVLLVADTQYFGPGTRLTVL.

This clone has at least ten counts. The chain joins TRBV27 to TRBJ2-2; D unclear. CDR1 is MNHEY and CDR2 is SMNVEV in the germline V gene (reference sequence). This CDR3 region has 13 residues. V shed 5 bases and J shed 0 bases, with 4 bases lying between them. The CDR3 region is CASSGANTGELFF. CDR3 bases: TGTGCCAGCAGTGGAGCGAACACCGGGGAGCTGTTTTTT.

This clone has a count of ten or more. The chain combines TRBV6-5 with TRBJ2-7; the D gene is possibly TRBD2 (5 bases). V lost 7 bases and J 0 bases, leaving 10 bases between the germline ends. The CDR3 runs 13 residues. Per the germline V gene, CDR1 is MNHEY and CDR2 is SVGAGI. The CDR3 loop is CASTAGLSYEQYF. CDR3 DNA sequence: TGTGCCAGCACCGCAGGACTCTCCTACGAGCAGTACTTC.

This rearrangement joins TRBV27 to TRBJ2-7; a possible D gene is TRBD1 (5 bases). The CDR3 covers 14 residues. In germline, CDR1 is MNHEY, CDR2 SMNVEV (reference sequence). Trimming shortened V by 5 bases and J by 2 bases, and 13 bases separated the two germline ends. CDR3 nucleotides: TGTGCCAGCAGTCCCCAGGGTCCCCCCTACGAGCAGTACGTC. This sequence encodes CASSPQGPPYEQYV.

This clone occurred many times. V is TRBV7-2 and J is TRBJ2-1; D gene unclear. Deletions cut 4 bases from V and 6 bases from J, with 22 bases between. The CDR3 has 17 residues. Per the germline V gene, CDR1 is SGHTA and CDR2 is FQGNSA. This CDR3 reads CASSSRDRTIHVNEQFF. As DNA, the CDR3 is TGTGCCAGCAGCTCACGAGATCGTACTATTCATGTCAATGAGCAGTTCTTC.

This clone was observed many times. The V call is TRBV18, the J call TRBJ1-4; 8 bases are a match to TRBD1. This CDR3 contains 15 residues. The germline gives CDR1 KGHSH, CDR2 LQKENI. Losses at the gene ends were 0 bases for V and 6 bases for J; bases not matched to a gene: 3. CDR3 nucleotide sequence: TGTGCCAGCTCACCACCGAACAGGGGGGATGAAAAACTGTTTTTT. Its translation: CASSPPNRGDEKLFF. The complete variable domain, with remaining parts taken from reference TRBV18 and TRBJ1-4, reads NAGVMQNPRHLVRRRGQEARLRCSPMKGHSHVYWYRQLPEEGLKFMVYLQKENIIDESGMPKERFSAEFPKEGPSILRIQQVVRGDSAAYFCASSPPNRGDEKLFFGSGTQLSVL.

This clone has at least ten counts. This rearrangement joins TRBV7-7 to TRBJ1-2, with a tentative D call TRBD1 (6 bases). V was shortened by 5 bases and J by 0 bases, with 10 bases between the two germline ends. The CDR3 has 14 residues. Germline assignment: CDR1 SSHAT and CDR2 FNYEAQ (reference sequence). The CDR3 sequence is CASSRDIANYGYTF. In nucleotides, the CDR3 is TGTGCCAGCAGCAGGGACATCGCTAACTATGGCTACACCTTC.

There are many counts of this clone. The chain carries TRBV6-5 and TRBJ1-5; no clear D. The V gene's germline CDR1 is MNHEY and CDR2 SVGAGI. This CDR3 has 14 residues. Trimming left V 3 bases short and J 5 bases short, with 11 bases between. The CDR3 coding sequence is TGTGCCAGCAGTTATGGGCAGGCACATCAGCCCCAGCATTTT. It codes for CASSYGQAHQPQHF.

This clone was seen at least ten times. The rearrangement joins TRBV5-6 to TRBJ1-4; 10 bases line up with TRBD1. In germline, CDR1 is SGHDT, CDR2 YYEEEE. V lost 2 bases and J lost 6; bases outside the gene matches: 7. The CDR3 has 16 residues. The CDR3 is CASSFRDRGDDEKLFF. For the CDR3, the DNA is TGTGCCAGCAGCTTCCGGGACAGGGGCGATGATGAAAAACTGTTTTTT.

This clone was observed a handful of times. The V call is TRBV18, the J call TRBJ1-3, with a possible D match to TRBD1 (6 bases). Germline V gives CDR1 KGHSH, CDR2 LQKENI. The CDR3 is 15 residues long. V lost 0 bases, J lost 2 bases, and 8 bases lay in between. For the CDR3, the DNA is TGTGCCAGCTCACCACCGACAGGAGCTGGAAACACCATATATTTT. It is translated as CASSPPTGAGNTIYF.

This chain connects TRBV5-4 to TRBJ1-1; 9 nucleotides match TRBD1. V was clipped by 4 bases and J by 5 bases; unmatched bases: 3. The CDR3 runs 13 residues. CDR1 is SGHNT, CDR2 YYREEE, per germline (reference sequence). CDR3 residues: CASSPQGATEAFF. CDR3 nucleotide sequence: TGTGCCAGCAGCCCACAGGGGGCGACTGAAGCTTTCTTT.

This clone was seen ten or more times. This chain connects TRBV7-6 to TRBJ2-4, with 14 bases identical to TRBD2. The CDR3 spans 18 residues. The V and J ends lost 5 bases and 2 bases, in that order; junction bases with no gene match: 8. Germline lookup yields CDR1 SGHVS and CDR2 FNYEAQ. The CDR3, as DNA: TGTGCCAGCAGCCCTGGGACTAGCGGGAGATCAACCAAAAACATTCAGTACTTC. Its protein product is CASSPGTSGRSTKNIQYF. Full variable domain (outside the CDR3, taken from reference TRBV7-6 and TRBJ2-4): GAGVSQSPRYKVTKRGQDVALRCDPISGHVSLYWYRQALGQGPEFLTYFNYEAQQDKSGLPNDRFSAERPEGSISTLTIQRTEQRDSAMYRCASSPGTSGRSTKNIQYFGAGTRLSVL.

In its sample, this clone was seen a few times. This chain uses TRBV4-1 with TRBJ2-5, with TRBD2 as a possible D gene (5 bases). The J call may not be correct, given that the DNA end is closer to TRBJ2-7. The CDR3 loop spans 15 amino acids. The germline gives CDR1 MGHRA, CDR2 YSYEKL. This CDR3 is CASSQDDGGTYEQYF. The DNA of the CDR3 is TGCGCCAGCAGCCAAGATGATGGAGGTACCTACGAGCAGTACTTC.

The DNA of the CDR3 is TGTGCCAGCAGCCCAGAGTGGGGCTTCTCTGGAAACACCATATATTTT. Its translation: CASSPEWGFSGNTIYF. The chain links TRBV9 to TRBJ1-3; possible D gene TRBD1, 5 bases. There are 16 residues in the CDR3. V dropped 4 bases and J dropped 0 bases, with 14 bases sitting between them. Germline V CDR1 and CDR2: SGDLS, YYNGEE.

This clone was counted ten times or more. The chain couples TRBV14 to TRBJ2-7; D perhaps matches TRBD1 (6 bases). The CDR3 runs 16 residues. Germline CDR1 is SGHDN and CDR2 is FVKESK. V gave up 2 bases and J gave up 3 bases, with 17 bases separating them. DNA of the CDR3: TGTGCCAGCAGCCAAACCGGGACAATAGAGGTCTACGAGCAGTACTTC. Translated: CASSQTGTIEVYEQYF. Together with reference TRBV14 and TRBJ2-7, the CDR3 gives the full variable domain: EAGVTQFPSHSVIEKGQTVTLRCDPISGHDNLYWYRRVMGKEIKFLLHFVKESKQDESGMPNNRFLAERTGGTYSTLKVQPAELEDSGVYFCASSQTGTIEVYEQYFGPGTRLTVT.

This clone was seen repeatedly, ten times or more. The J gene is TRBJ2-7, the V gene TRBV6-5; weak D call: TRBD2 (6 bases). Germline CDR1 is MNHEY and CDR2 is SVGAGI. Trimming took off 6 bases at V and 5 bases at J, with 17 bases between the two ends. The CDR3 is 14 residues long. The chain's CDR3 is CASSLSSGRDEQYF. The DNA for the CDR3 is TGTGCCAGCAGCCTATCAAGCGGGCGCGACGAGCAGTACTTC.

There are many counts of this clone. V and J are TRBV6-1 and TRBJ2-1, with D perhaps TRBD1 (5 bases). Germline V gives CDR1 MNHNS, CDR2 SASEGT. The length of the CDR3 is 16 residues. V shed 2 bases and J shed 0 bases, with 11 bases lying between them. Here the CDR3 reads CASSEYQGSSYNEQFF. CDR3 bases: TGTGCCAGCAGTGAATACCAGGGAAGCTCCTACAATGAGCAGTTCTTC.